What follows describes a single T cell receptor (beta chain). The antigen remains undetermined. The sample belongs to a study of CD8+CD57+ T cells in acquired aplastic anemia. Study context: On average, sorted CD4+ and CD8+ cells gave 3.2 ug of DNA. Healthy-donor CD4+ cells averaged roughly 11 million reads.

Template material for TCR beta VDJ and CDR3 profiling consisted of genomic DNA. One entry per CDR3 protein results from TCRdb running MiXCR on the reads. Among about 220,000 distinct CDR3 sequences listed, 34% were seen once. Regarding the study as a whole: Controls and patients did not differ significantly in CD8+ Simpson's diversity.

The sequence was collected from a human donor in good health, serving as a control. The sequenced sample consisted of sorted CD4+, CD8+, or CD8+CD57+ T cells (not recorded which) from PBMCs.

CDR3 sequence (DNA): TGTGCCAGCAGCCGTCAGGTGAGGGACTCCTACGAGCAGTACTTC. Its translation is CASSRQVRDSYEQYF. This chain connects TRBV3-1 to TRBJ2-7; D might be TRBD2 (5 bases). The CDR3 covers 15 residues. Germline V gene data show CDR1 as LGHDT and CDR2 as YNNKEL (reference sequence). V was clipped by 4 bases and J by 0 bases, with 13 bases between them.